The rows below give T cell receptor beta chains drawn from one sample of a study of cytomegalovirus exposure and HLA in healthy donors. TCRdb's table, derived via immunoSEQ multiplex PCR, lists solely in-frame clones and lacks some. The sample yields 260,000 or so clones, 85% to 90% seen once. Sequenced sample: PBMCs. The receptors originated from a woman younger than 35 in good health and CMV-seronegative. Both conserved end residues are part of each CDR3. A D gene is named only where the DNA matches it firmly. Size tells how often a clone was seen (once, few, many) or the class of an expanded clone, and some rows leave it out.

size	V	length	J	D	DNA	CDR3
NA	TRBV7-2	14	TRBJ1-6	NA	TGTGCCAGCAGCTTAAAACCGGCTAGCTCACCCCTCCACTTT	CASSLKPASSPLHF
NA	TRBV6-5	15	TRBJ2-2	NA	TGTGCCAGCAGACCCGACAGGAGCCCCGCCGGGGAGCTGTTTTTT	CASRPDRSPAGELFF
NA	TRBV7-7	15	TRBJ2-2	TRBD1	TGTGCCAGCAGCCAATCCGGGACAGGCACCGGGGAGCTGTTTTTT	CASSQSGTGTGELFF
NA	TRBV28	18	TRBJ2-7	NA	TGTGCCAGCAGTTTGGAGCAGACTTTATCCCCCCTCTCCTACGAGCAGTACTTC	CASSLEQTLSPLSYEQYF
NA	TRBV28	15	TRBJ1-4	NA	TGTGCCAGCAGTTTGTTACAAGCAACTAATGAAAAACTGTTTTTT	CASSLLQATNEKLFF
NA	TRBV7-8	13	TRBJ1-2	NA	TGTGCCAGCAGCCCGCCCCCGCGTTACGGCTACACCTTC	CASSPPPRYGYTF
NA	TRBV6-1	16	TRBJ1-5	TRBD1	TGTGCCAGCAGTGAAGGTATGGGACAGGGAAGGCAGCCCCAGCATTTT	CASSEGMGQGRQPQHF
NA	TRBV9	12	TRBJ1-2	NA	TGTGCCAGCAGCCAGCGTGTTGGGGGCTACACCTTC	CASSQRVGGYTF
NA	TRBV29-1	11	TRBJ2-7	TRBD1	TGCAGCGTCGAGACAGGGTCGTCGCCTTACTTC	CSVETGSSPYF
NA	TRBV2	12	TRBJ1-6	NA	TGTGCCAGCACCCAACAGGGTTCACCCCTCCACTTT	CASTQQGSPLHF
NA	TRBV7-2	14	TRBJ2-3	TRBD2	TGTGCCAGCAGCGTGGGACTAGCCCCAGATACGCAGTATTTT	CASSVGLAPDTQYF
NA	TRBV28	16	TRBJ1-5	TRBD1	TGTGCCAGCAGACGCCGAGGGACAGGGGGTAATCAGCCCCAGCATTTT	CASRRRGTGGNQPQHF
NA	TRBV10-2	11	TRBJ2-5	NA	TGCGCCAGCATGGGAGGAGAGACCCAGTACTTC	CASMGGETQYF
NA	TRBV19	12	TRBJ2-1	NA	TGTGCCAGTAGTATACAGGCACGGGAGCAGTTCTTC	CASSIQAREQFF
NA	TRBV27	13	TRBJ2-5	NA	TGTGCCAGCAGTTCTGGAGGGAAAGAGACCCAGTACTTC	CASSSGGKETQYF
NA	TRBV30	14	TRBJ1-1	TRBD1	TGTGCCTGGGACAATCCCCGACAGGGGGAAAAAGCTTTCTTT	CAWDNPRQGEKAFF
few	TRBV5-6	13	TRBJ1-2	NA	TGTGCCAGCAGCTTCACACAAAACTATGGCTACACCTTC	CASSFTQNYGYTF
few	TRBV6-1	14	TRBJ1-5	NA	TGTGCCAGCAGTATACAGTGGGGCAATCAGCCCCAGCATTTT	CASSIQWGNQPQHF
once	TRBV6-4	13	TRBJ1-1	TRBD1	TGTGCCAGCAGTGACGCAGGGGGCACTGAAGCTTTCTTT	CASSDAGGTEAFF
NA	TRBV15	14	TRBJ1-2	TRBD1	TGTGCCACCAGCTTGCGACAGGGCAACTATGGCTACACCTTC	CATSLRQGNYGYTF
NA	TRBV7-2	16	TRBJ2-3	TRBD2	TGTGCCAGCAGACCACAAGCGGGAGGAATCCCAGATACGCAGTATTTT	CASRPQAGGIPDTQYF
NA	TRBV7-9	17	TRBJ2-7	TRBD2	TGTGCCAGCAGCCACGGGGTAGCGGGAGGACGATTTTACGAGCAGTACTTC	CASSHGVAGGRFYEQYF
once	TRBV9	16	TRBJ2-5	NA	TGTGCCAGCAGCGCTAGCCCGGGGAGGCCGCAAGAGACCCAGTACTTC	CASSASPGRPQETQYF
NA	TRBV4-3	21	TRBJ2-1	TRBD2	TGCGCCAGCAGCCAAGACTTCCCTTTGACTAGCACCCTAGGGGCGAACAATGAGCAGTTCTTC	CASSQDFPLTSTLGANNEQFF
NA	TRBV29-1	12	TRBJ2-1	NA	TGCAGCGTAGAGGGTTTTTTCGATGAGCAGTTCTTC	CSVEGFFDEQFF
once	TRBV4-3	13	TRBJ2-3	NA	TGCGCCAGCGGGACAACTAGCACAGATACGCAGTATTTT	CASGTTSTDTQYF
NA	TRBV25-1	12	TRBJ1-1	TRBD1	TGTGCCAGCAGTCGGGGACAGGGAGAAGCTTTCTTT	CASSRGQGEAFF
NA	TRBV27	13	TRBJ2-1	NA	TGTGCCAGCTCGCTCCGGCGGGGAGATTGGGAGTTCTTC	CASSLRRGDWEFF
NA	TRBV7-2	14	TRBJ1-2	NA	TGTGCCAGCAGTAACCTAAACCCAAATCGGGGCTACACCTTC	CASSNLNPNRGYTF
NA	TRBV7-3	15	TRBJ2-7	TRBD1	TGTGCCAGCAGCTTAACCGGGACAGGGGTCTACGAGCAGTACTTC	CASSLTGTGVYEQYF
NA	TRBV5-1	15	TRBJ1-4	NA	TGCGCCAGCAGCCTCGAACAGGGAAGGCGGGAAAAACTGTTTTTT	CASSLEQGRREKLFF
NA	TRBV5-1	13	TRBJ2-7	NA	TGCGCCAGCAGCTTGTATCAGGGCTACGAGCAGTACTTC	CASSLYQGYEQYF
NA	TRBV19	14	TRBJ1-5	TRBD1	TGTGCCAGTGACAGGGGAAATAGCAATCAGCCCCAGCATTTT	CASDRGNSNQPQHF
once	TRBV6-5	13	TRBJ1-2	NA	TGTGCCAGCACCAACAGCGGCGGCTATGGCTACACCTTC	CASTNSGGYGYTF
once	TRBV9	15	TRBJ2-1	TRBD2	TGTGCCAGCAGCCCACGGGGGGGGCAGGACAATGAGCAGTTCTTC	CASSPRGGQDNEQFF
NA	TRBV19	11	TRBJ1-1	NA	TGTGCCAGTAGGCGACATCCTGAAGCTTTCTTT	CASRRHPEAFF
few	TRBV11-2	15	TRBJ2-2	TRBD2	TGTGCCAGCAGCTCCGGGACTAGGTTGCACGGGGAGCTGTTTTTT	CASSSGTRLHGELFF
NA	TRBV5-1	15	TRBJ2-1	TRBD1	TGCGCCAGCAGCTCAGGACAGGGGGCTCCCCATGAGCAGTTCTTC	CASSSGQGAPHEQFF
NA	TRBV4-2	16	TRBJ2-7	TRBD2	TGTGCCAGCAGCCAGACCGGGACTAGCGCAACCTACGAGCAGTACTTC	CASSQTGTSATYEQYF
few	TRBV28	14	TRBJ1-6	NA	TGTGCCAGCAATAATCACGGGGGACTTTCACCCCTCCACTTT	CASNNHGGLSPLHF
NA	TRBV5-4	13	TRBJ2-4	NA	TGTGCCAGCAGCTTCTCCGGGGTTAACATTCAGTACTTC	CASSFSGVNIQYF
NA	TRBV27	13	TRBJ2-7	NA	TGTGCCAGCAGTTCCCAGGGGACCTACGAGCAGTACTTC	CASSSQGTYEQYF
NA	TRBV18	15	TRBJ2-7	TRBD2	TGTGCCAGCTCGGACGGGCTAGCGGTCCCCTACGAGCAGTACTTC	CASSDGLAVPYEQYF
NA	TRBV18	12	TRBJ2-1	NA	TGTGCCAGCTCACCACCGGGGGGAGAGCAGTTCTTC	CASSPPGGEQFF
NA	TRBV15	13	TRBJ2-4	TRBD1	TGTGCCACCAGCAGGCTAGACAGGGACATTCAGTACTTC	CATSRLDRDIQYF
NA	TRBV7-3	15	TRBJ1-4	TRBD1	TGTGCCAGCAGCTTGACAGGGGGCGCGAATGAAAAACTGTTTTTT	CASSLTGGANEKLFF
NA	TRBV18	16	TRBJ1-6	NA	TGTGCCAGCTCACCAGAGGCCAGCCGGGGGAATTCACCCCTCCACTTT	CASSPEASRGNSPLHF
NA	TRBV27	14	TRBJ1-1	NA	TGTGCCAGCAGTCAACAGGGTGTGAGCACTGAAGCTTTCTTT	CASSQQGVSTEAFF
NA	TRBV7-2	17	TRBJ2-1	NA	TGTGCCAGCAGCTTATATGGACCGAGGGCGTCCTACAATGAGCAGTTCTTC	CASSLYGPRASYNEQFF
NA	TRBV10-3	13	TRBJ2-7	TRBD1	TGTGCCATCCAGGGACAGAACTCCTACGAGCAGTACTTC	CAIQGQNSYEQYF
once	TRBV5-6	13	TRBJ1-2	NA	TGTGCCAGCAGCTTGGACACCAACTATGGCTACACCTTC	CASSLDTNYGYTF
NA	TRBV27	14	TRBJ2-3	TRBD2	TGTGCCAGCACCCTACTAGCGCTAGTAGATACGCAGTATTTT	CASTLLALVDTQYF
NA	TRBV15	15	TRBJ1-2	TRBD1	TGTGCCAGCGGAGAATGGACAGGGCTACACTATGGCTACACCTTC	CASGEWTGLHYGYTF
NA	TRBV7-8	15	TRBJ1-2	NA	TGTGCCAGCAGCTTAGCGGGGGGGGCGATTTATGGCTACACCTTC	CASSLAGGAIYGYTF
NA	TRBV11-2	14	TRBJ1-4	NA	TGTGCCAGCAGCTCGGGGGTGCCTAATGAAAAACTGTTTTTT	CASSSGVPNEKLFF